This T cell receptor beta chain was captured in a study of cytomegalovirus exposure and HLA in healthy donors. The PCR ran on 60 Vbeta and 13 Jbeta primers. The assay was immunoSEQ multiplex PCR, and TCRdb's table has in-frame clones only and misses some. This listing includes tens of thousands of clones. V was trimmed by 1 base and J by 2 bases, leaving 12 bases between them. The CDR3 runs 15 residues. Germline V gene data show CDR1 as SGHTA and CDR2 as FQGNSA. To note about this clone: Its specificity is unknown.

Study findings and constraints: A later analysis linked a missense DCLRE1C variant to TCR beta V- and J-gene trimming. A prior analysis recorded that most TCR beta V segments were productive about 87% or about 30% of the time.

The origin of this receptor is a male donor in good health and CMV-seronegative. The chain recombines TRBV7-2 with TRBJ2-7; a weak D match, TRBD1 (6 bases). Sequencing used PBMCs. In DNA, the CDR3 is TGTGCCAGCAGCTTAGATCCCCAGGGGACCTACGAGCAGTACTTC. It encodes CASSLDPQGTYEQYF.